This T cell receptor beta chain was identified during a study of T cell repertoires in cytomegalovirus infection. Study information: Both a matching HLA type and CMV infection were indicated by public TCR beta signatures.

Per germline, CDR1 MDHEN and CDR2 SYDVKM. V dropped 6 bases and J dropped 1 base, with 6 bases sitting between them. The CDR3 is made up of 12 amino acids. TCRdb re-called the reads with MiXCR, one entry per CDR3 protein. The data show some 700,000 distinct CDR3 sequences, about 40% seen once. The TCR comes from a human donor in good health (CMV status not recorded). Some clones in this sample may be carry-over from other donors' samples. Sequenced input: PBMCs. The rearrangement uses TRBV28 and TRBJ1-2; no firm D call. CDR3: CASRGNNYGYTF. The CDR3 DNA sequence: TGTGCCAGCAGGGGTAATAACTATGGCTACACCTTC.